Listed here are 22 T cell receptor beta chains from one sample, sequenced in a study of beta chain features in type 1 diabetes. The isolated RNA, all of it, was reverse transcribed, so expressed TCRB transcripts were what got sequenced. Here immunoSEQ multiplex PCR was the method, and the copy in TCRdb shows in-frame clones only, minus some. The data hold around 290,000 clones, with roughly 8% observed a single time. Sequenced input: central memory CD4+ T cells from blood. These receptors originate from a young woman in good health.

The V call is TRBV11-3, the J call TRBJ2-7; 12 nucleotides agree with TRBD2. V lost 3 bases and J lost 6; bases outside the gene matches: 6. This CDR3 has 15 residues. Germline CDR1 and CDR2: SGHNT and YENEEA. This chain's CDR3 is CASSFSGLAGSEQYF. CDR3 DNA: TGTGCCAGCAGCTTTTCCGGACTAGCGGGATCCGAGCAGTACTTC.

This clone was detected a few times. This chain uses TRBV7-2 with TRBJ2-5; D gene ambiguous. There are 16 residues in the CDR3. From germline, CDR1 is SGHTA and CDR2 FQGNSA. The V end lost 1 base, the J end lost 4 bases, and 16 bases lay between the germline ends. DNA for the CDR3: TGTGCCAGCAGCTTAGTTTCACCTCAGACGGGAGAGACCCAGTACTTC. It yields the protein CASSLVSPQTGETQYF.

The chain couples TRBV28 to TRBJ2-3, with 10 bases that match TRBD2. The V gene's germline CDR1 is MDHEN and CDR2 SYDVKM. This CDR3 comprises 17 residues. The trim removed 6 bases at V and 0 bases at J, leaving 9 bases unmatched. The CDR3 DNA is TGTGCCAGCAGACGCCTTAGCGGGGGGACTAGCACAGATACGCAGTATTTT. Translating it yields CASRRLSGGTSTDTQYF.

The chain combines TRBV7-2 with TRBJ2-2; 7 bases align to TRBD2. Germline V lookup: CDR1 SGHTA, CDR2 FQGNSA. The CDR3 consists of 16 residues. V dropped 1 base and J dropped 4; count of bases not matched to a gene: 6. CDR3 DNA: TGTGCCAGCAGCTTAGATTCCGGGGGGAGCACCGGGGAGCTGTTTTTT. Encoded protein: CASSLDSGGSTGELFF.

This clone was found a few times. This chain joins TRBV2 and TRBJ2-3, with 8 bases that match TRBD2. V lost 8 bases and J lost 14; bases outside the gene matches: 15. Germline-derived CDR1 and CDR2 are SNHLY and FYNNEI. CDR3 length equals 13 residues. In DNA form, the CDR3 reads TGTGCCAGCGCTATAAAGCCGGGACTAGATATGTATTTT. Its translation: CASAIKPGLDMYF.

In this sample, this clone turned up a few times. The rearrangement joins TRBV2 to TRBJ2-3; maybe TRBD1 (5 bases). Germline CDR1 SNHLY, CDR2 FYNNEI. V lost 4 bases and J 4 bases, leaving 6 bases between the germline ends. This CDR3 has 12 amino acids. The CDR3 DNA follows: TGTGCCAGCAGTGTAGGGGCAGATACGCAGTATTTT. Its protein product is CASSVGADTQYF.

The chain is built from TRBV18 and TRBJ1-2; 7 nucleotides match TRBD1. There are 15 residues in the CDR3. Germline CDR1 is KGHSH and CDR2 is LQKENI. V was clipped by 3 bases and J by 2 bases; unmatched bases: 6. In nucleotides, the CDR3 is TGTGCCAGCTCACCGGTGGGACAGCCAAACTATGGCTACACCTTC. Translation: CASSPVGQPNYGYTF.

The chain joins TRBV9 to TRBJ1-1, with 12 positions matching TRBD1. Germline CDR1 and CDR2: SGDLS and YYNGEE. The CDR3 consists of 15 residues. V lost 2 bases and J lost 10; bases outside the gene matches: 9. The CDR3, as DNA: TGTGCCAGCAGCGTGAGAGCCGGGACAGGGGGCCGAGCTTTCTTT. Translating it yields CASSVRAGTGGRAFF.

This chain connects TRBV5-4 to TRBJ1-1, with a possible D match to TRBD1 (5 bases). V dropped 1 base and J dropped 5 bases, with 12 bases sitting between them. The CDR3 has 14 amino acids. From germline, CDR1 is SGHNT and CDR2 YYREEE (reference sequence). The CDR3 DNA reads TGTGCCAGCAGCTTGAGGGATGGGGGTACTGAAGCTTTCTTT. It codes for CASSLRDGGTEAFF.

V gene TRBV5-4 combines with J gene TRBJ2-5; no firm D call. The V gene's germline CDR1 is SGHNT and CDR2 YYREEE (reference sequence). The length of the CDR3 is 14 residues. V was pared by 4 bases and J by 5 bases, with 15 bases between. The CDR3 protein is CASSRLGQLETQYF. The CDR3 nucleotides read TGTGCCAGCAGCCGCCTAGGGCAGCTCGAGACCCAGTACTTC.

This clone was picked up a small number of times. The rearrangement joins TRBV7-6 to TRBJ1-3; weak D call: TRBD1 (5 bases). The CDR3 has 15 amino acids. In germline, CDR1 is SGHVS, CDR2 FNYEAQ. The V end lost 4 bases, the J end lost 3 bases, and 13 bases lay between the germline ends. This CDR3 is CASSSSAGSGNTIYF. CDR3 in DNA: TGTGCCAGCAGCTCCTCGGCAGGGAGTGGAAACACCATATATTTT.

Many counts were recorded for this clone. The chain couples TRBV4-3 to TRBJ1-2, with 9 bases matching TRBD1. Per germline, CDR1 LGHNA and CDR2 YSLEER. V lost 4 bases and J lost 8; bases outside the gene matches: 11. The CDR3 consists of 15 residues. The CDR3 spells CASSRSGTGNGGYTF. DNA of the CDR3: TGCGCCAGCAGCCGATCCGGGACAGGGAACGGGGGCTACACCTTC.

J is TRBJ1-2 and V is TRBV6-1; no clear D gene. The CDR3 extends over 16 amino acids. Trimming stripped 4 bases from V and 0 bases from J, with 15 bases between. From germline, CDR1 is MNHNS and CDR2 SASEGT. This chain's CDR3 is CASSGPVAGANYGYTF. CDR3 coding DNA: TGTGCCAGCAGTGGTCCTGTGGCGGGAGCTAACTATGGCTACACCTTC.

The genes are TRBV11-3 and TRBJ2-5; no firm D call. The germline gives CDR1 SGHNT, CDR2 YENEEA. This CDR3 has 12 amino acids. With 5 bases removed from V and 0 bases from J, the gap between germline ends came to 4 bases. The CDR3 DNA reads TGTGCCAGCAGCATCCACCAAGAGACCCAGTACTTC. Its protein is CASSIHQETQYF.

This clone showed up just a few times. The rearrangement uses TRBV7-8 and TRBJ1-1; D ambiguous. Germline CDR1 and CDR2: SGHVS and FQNEAQ. The CDR3 has 14 amino acids. V lost 3 bases to trimming and J lost 3 bases, with 11 bases between them. DNA of the CDR3: TGTGCCAGCAGCTTTCGTCGTCAGGACACTGAAGCTTTCTTT. It specifies CASSFRRQDTEAFF.

The V and J genes are TRBV18 and TRBJ2-6; D tentatively reads TRBD1 or TRBD2 (6 bases each). The CDR3 runs to 16 residues. CDR1 and CDR2 from the germline V gene are KGHSH and LQKENI. Trimming left V 1 base short and J 1 base short, with 8 bases between. The CDR3 DNA is TGTGCCAGCTCACCACGAGGGGGGTCTGGGGCCAACGTCCTGACTTTC. As protein: CASSPRGGSGANVLTF.

V usage is TRBV15 and J usage is TRBJ2-2; D might be TRBD1 or TRBD2, each matching 5 bases. This CDR3 comprises 14 residues. From germline, CDR1 is LNHNV and CDR2 YYDKDF (reference sequence). Trimming pared 0 bases from V and 7 bases from J, leaving 9 bases between. The CDR3 loop reads CATSREGVVGELFF. In DNA form, the CDR3 reads TGTGCCACCAGCAGAGAGGGGGTGGTCGGGGAGCTGTTTTTT. Filled out from reference TRBV15 and TRBJ2-2, the complete variable domain reads DAMVIQNPRYQVTQFGKPVTLSCSQTLNHNVMYWYQQKSSQAPKLLFHYYDKDFNNEADTPDNFQSRRPNTSFCFLDIRSPGLGDTAMYLCATSREGVVGELFFGEGSRLTVL.

In this sample, this clone turned up many times. The rearrangement links TRBV30 to TRBJ2-7; 8 bases align to TRBD1. The V gene's germline CDR1 is GTSNPN and CDR2 SVGIG (reference sequence). The CDR3 runs to 14 residues. Germline trimming cut 7 bases from V and 0 bases from J; bases unmatched to any gene: 8. The CDR3 bases are TGTGCCTCTGGGACAGGAGGGCCCTCCTACGAGCAGTACTTC. This gives the protein CASGTGGPSYEQYF.

The chain joins TRBV2 to TRBJ2-5; D tentatively fits TRBD1 or TRBD2 (6 bases each). Trimming left V 6 bases short and J 2 bases short, with 16 bases between. Germline CDR1 reads SNHLY; CDR2 reads FYNNEI. The CDR3 consists of 15 residues. The CDR3 bases are TGTGCCAGCAGGTCCAGACTAGGGGGGCAAGAGACCCAGTACTTC. This translates into CASRSRLGGQETQYF.

CDR3 DNA: TGTGCCAGCAGCCAAGATCTTGTTATGAAGACCCAGTACTTC. Translating it yields CASSQDLVMKTQYF. The V and J genes are TRBV14 and TRBJ2-5; D gene uncertain. V lost 0 bases and J lost 6, with 11 bases in between. The CDR3 runs to 14 residues. The germline gives CDR1 SGHDN, CDR2 FVKESK.

The chain has TRBV11-2 and TRBJ1-2, with 7 nucleotides matching TRBD1. This CDR3 has 14 amino acids. The germline V gene has CDR1 SGHAT and CDR2 FQNNGV. The V and J ends lost 4 bases and 7 bases, in that order; junction bases with no gene match: 9. The CDR3 bases are TGTGCCAGCAGCTCGGGGACAGTCCAGGGTGGCTACACCTTC. It translates to CASSSGTVQGGYTF.

This clone was observed a few times. This sample includes further DNA sequences coding for the same CDR3. For the CDR3, the DNA is TGTGCCACCAGCAGAGATCGGGGGCAGGAGACCCAGTACTTC. Translated, it gives CATSRDRGQETQYF. The V call is TRBV15, the J call TRBJ2-5; the D call may be TRBD1 or TRBD2 (6 bases each). The V gene lost 0 bases and the J gene lost 5 bases, with 10 bases spanning the gap. CDR3 size: 14 residues. CDR1 is LNHNV, CDR2 YYDKDF, per germline (reference sequence).